Below are 21 T cell receptor beta chains sequenced from a single sample in a study of T-cell reconstitution after alpha-beta-depleted transplantation in children (dated by TCRdb to about 2016). According to the study, the label for this sample's treatment or condition signals: allogeneic hematopoietic cell transplantation with graft depleted of TCRalphabeta T cells and CD19 B cells. Libraries were prepared through PCR. Sequencing used an Illumina HiSeq 2500. To normalize quantification of the TCRbeta repertoire, the TCR libraries were built with molecular barcoding that relied on unique molecular identifiers. TCRdb applied fastp at Q25 and MiXCR to the public reads, then kept only in-frame beta chains. Here each entry gathers all rows of one CDR3 protein and keeps the most common genes and DNA. Recorded for this sample are approximately 1,000,000 distinct CDR3 sequences; roughly 29% of them occurred a single time. The ten most abundant clones make up around 30% of the sample.

Here the sequenced sample was PBMCs, mostly from graft donor cells, taken 360 days after TCRalphabeta/CD19-depleted stem cell transplant. Receptor source: a boy under two years old who had a stem cell transplant for SCID, so the T cells may come from the graft donor.

The V call is TRBV19, the J call TRBJ1-6; D is unresolved. The V gene's germline CDR1 is LNHDA and CDR2 SQIVND (reference sequence). The CDR3 extends over 12 amino acids. V was clipped by 4 bases and J by 6 bases, with 4 bases between them. CDR3 residues: CASSNGNSPLHF. The CDR3 DNA follows: TGTGCCAGTAGTAACGGTAATTCACCCCTCCACTTT. Supplemented by reference TRBV19 and TRBJ1-6, the full variable domain reads DGGITQSPKYLFRKEGQNVTLSCEQNLNHDAMYWYRQDPGQGLRLIYYSQIVNDFQKGDIAEGYSVSREKKESFPLTVTSAQKNPTAFYLCASSNGNSPLHFGNGTRLTVT.

The rearrangement uses TRBV5-1 and TRBJ1-2, with D hard to call. Trimming removed 4 bases at V and 10 bases at J, with 14 bases between. The germline V gene has CDR1 SGHRS and CDR2 YFSETQ. This CDR3 is built from 12 residues. In DNA form, the CDR3 reads TGCGCCAGCAGCCCGAAAGGGAGGCTCTACACCTTC. It yields the protein CASSPKGRLYTF. The full variable domain, with the rest looked up from reference TRBV5-1 and TRBJ1-2, is KAGVTQTPRYLIKTRGQQVTLSCSPISGHRSVSWYQQTPGQGLQFLFEYFSETQRNKGNFPGRFSGRQFSNSRSEMNVSTLELGDSALYLCASSPKGRLYTFGSGTRLTVV.

This clonotype has only a few counts. The V gene is TRBV5-1, the J gene TRBJ1-2; D may be TRBD1 (5 bases). The CDR3 is 14 amino acids. The V gene's germline CDR1 is SGHRS and CDR2 YFSETQ. The V and J ends lost 0 bases and 4 bases respectively, with 10 bases between them. CDR3 sequence reads: CASSLVGVGYGYTF. CDR3 bases: TGCGCCAGCAGCTTGGTAGGGGTCGGCTATGGCTACACCTTC.

V is TRBV28 and J is TRBJ2-1; D perhaps matches TRBD1 (5 bases). This CDR3 is built from 14 residues. Germline values: CDR1 MDHEN, CDR2 SYDVKM. V dropped 5 bases and J dropped 7 bases, with 15 bases sitting between them. The CDR3 region has the DNA TGTGCCAGCAGTGCTCCTCACCCAGGGAATGAGCAGTTCTTC. It codes for CASSAPHPGNEQFF.

The chain combines TRBV24-1 with TRBJ2-1, with 7 positions matching TRBD2. CDR1 is KGHDR and CDR2 is SFDVKD in the germline V gene. The trim removed 2 bases at V and 6 bases at J, leaving 3 bases unmatched. There are 14 residues in the CDR3. The CDR3 protein is CATSDSGGGNEQFF. The DNA for the CDR3 is TGTGCCACCAGTGATTCCGGCGGGGGCAATGAGCAGTTCTTC.

The chain couples TRBV28 to TRBJ2-2, with D possibly TRBD1 on 6 matching bases. Deletions cut 6 bases from V and 5 bases from J, with 13 bases between. This CDR3 has 14 residues. CDR1 and CDR2 from the germline V gene are MDHEN and SYDVKM. CDR3 nucleotides: TGTGCCAGCAGCGAGTGGACAGCTACCGGGGAGCTGTTTTTT. Translation: CASSEWTATGELFF.

In its sample, this clonotype was seen a few times. V gene TRBV6-5 combines with J gene TRBJ2-1; D may match TRBD1 or TRBD2 (5 bases each). CDR3 size: 15 residues. Germline loops: CDR1 MNHEY, CDR2 SVGAGI. V lost 2 bases and J 12 bases, leaving 20 bases between the germline ends. The DNA of the CDR3 is TGTGCCAGCAGTTACGGGGCTAGCACCCCAGTCGGGCAGTTCTTC. Translated: CASSYGASTPVGQFF.

This clonotype has just a few counts. The rearrangement joins TRBV5-6 to TRBJ2-4, with D possibly being TRBD1 (6 bases). The CDR3 extends over 16 amino acids. CDR1 and CDR2 from the germline V gene are SGHDT and YYEEEE. V lost 2 bases and J 1 base, leaving 13 bases between the germline ends. The CDR3 spells CASSFLQGYAKNIQYF. The CDR3 bases are TGTGCCAGCAGCTTCCTACAGGGCTACGCCAAAAACATTCAGTACTTC.

This rearrangement joins TRBV5-1 to TRBJ2-7; a weak D match, TRBD1 (5 bases). The CDR3 is made up of 15 amino acids. Trimming left V 1 base short and J 0 bases short, with 11 bases between. Germline V gene sequence: CDR1 SGHRS, CDR2 YFSETQ. The CDR3 here is CASSLLSGNSYEQYF. The CDR3 DNA sequence: TGCGCCAGCAGCTTGCTTTCAGGGAACTCCTACGAGCAGTACTTC.

The gene calls are TRBV5-1 and TRBJ2-6; perhaps TRBD2 as D (5 bases). CDR1 is SGHRS and CDR2 is YFSETQ in the germline V gene. The CDR3 runs to 17 residues. The ends were cut back, 2 bases at V and 0 bases at J, with 12 bases in the middle. Written as DNA, the CDR3 is TGCGCCAGCAGCTTAGAGGGTCCAAGCTCTGGGGCCAACGTCCTGACTTTC. Encoded protein: CASSLEGPSSGANVLTF.

This clonotype has at least ten counts. The V gene is TRBV9, the J gene TRBJ1-3; unclear D gene. Trimming cost V 0 bases and J 2 bases, with 12 bases left between them. Germline CDR1 is SGDLS and CDR2 is YYNGEE. This CDR3 has 16 residues. The CDR3 DNA reads as TGTGCCAGCAGCGTAGCTGGCGGGGTGGCTGGAAACACCATATATTTT. It is translated as CASSVAGGVAGNTIYF.

This clonotype has just a few counts. J is TRBJ1-1 and V is TRBV5-1; TRBD1 agrees at 8 bases. Per the germline V gene, CDR1 is SGHRS and CDR2 is YFSETQ. This CDR3 contains 15 residues. Losses at the gene ends were 3 bases for V and 4 bases for J; bases not matched to a gene: 8. DNA for the CDR3: TGCGCCAGCAGCTACTCCCGGGACAGGCTCACTGAAGCTTTCTTT. Translating it yields CASSYSRDRLTEAFF.

The rearrangement links TRBV5-6 to TRBJ2-1; TRBD1 matches 7 bases. This CDR3 has 16 amino acids. V shed 2 bases and J 3 bases; nucleotides not matched to a gene: 8. Germline assignment: CDR1 SGHDT and CDR2 YYEEEE. The chain's CDR3 is CASSFLVRDSYNEQFF. In nucleotides, the CDR3 is TGTGCCAGCAGCTTTCTTGTTAGGGACAGCTACAATGAGCAGTTCTTC.

In this sample, this clonotype turned up a few times. J is TRBJ2-5 and V is TRBV12-3 or TRBV12-4, with D tentatively TRBD1 (5 bases). V was cut by 5 bases and J by 2 bases, with 12 bases left in between. The CDR3 covers 14 residues. The chain's CDR3 is CASSVGPRQETQYF. DNA for the CDR3: TGTGCCAGCAGTGTGGGGCCACGTCAAGAGACCCAGTACTTC.

This sequence joins TRBV20-1 and TRBJ1-6, with a possible D match to TRBD1 (5 bases). Germline CDR1 and CDR2: DFQATT and SNEGSKA (reference sequence). The CDR3 spans 15 residues. Between the trimmed V and J ends, which lost 2 bases and 5 bases, there was a span of 13 bases. CDR3 loop: CSARPGTDNNSPLHF. The DNA for the CDR3 is TGCAGTGCTAGACCCGGGACGGATAATAATTCACCCCTCCACTTT.

This rearrangement joins TRBV12-3 or TRBV12-4 to TRBJ2-3, with 7 positions matching TRBD2. V lost 5 bases and J lost 1; bases outside the gene matches: 9. The CDR3 consists of 16 residues. CDR3 DNA: TGTGCCAGCAGTGTACTAGCGTCGGTTGGCACAGATACGCAGTATTTT. Translating gives CASSVLASVGTDTQYF.

Worth noting for this clonotype: A read error may produce the germline difference seen at one junction end. CDR3 nucleotide sequence: TGTGCCAGCAGTGAGGGTGGGACGGGGGCCAACGTCCTGGCTTTC. Its translation: CASSEGGTGANVLAF. V and J are TRBV6-8 and TRBJ2-6; the D gene could be TRBD1 or TRBD2 (6 bases each). Germline V gene lookup returns CDR1 MNHGY and CDR2 SAAAGT. This CDR3 comprises 15 residues.

The chain recombines TRBV28 with TRBJ2-5; 8 positions match TRBD2. This CDR3 is 16 amino acids long. Losses at the gene ends were 2 bases for V and 3 bases for J; bases not matched to a gene: 8. Per the germline V gene, CDR1 is MDHEN and CDR2 is SYDVKM. CDR3 sequence: CASSLGGGLGEETQYF. CDR3 bases: TGTGCCAGCAGTTTAGGCGGGGGGCTTGGGGAAGAGACCCAGTACTTC.

This clonotype turned up a few times. The chain employs TRBV6-1 and TRBJ1-2; a possible D gene is TRBD1 (6 bases). This CDR3 is 13 amino acids long. The germline CDR1 and CDR2 sequences are MNHNS and SASEGT. Trimming removed 5 bases at V and 5 bases at J, with 12 bases between. CDR3 region: CASSKQGLYGYTF. CDR3 DNA: TGTGCCAGCAGTAAACAGGGCTTATATGGCTACACCTTC.

DNA for the CDR3: TGCAGCGTAGCGGGGACCCTCAATAATGGAGAGACCCAGTACTTC. It yields the protein CSVAGTLNNGETQYF. The gene calls are TRBV29-1 and TRBJ2-5, with 7 bases aligning to TRBD2. The CDR3 contains 15 residues. J lost 4 bases, V lost 6 bases, and 14 bases had no gene match. Germline lookup yields CDR1 SQVTM and CDR2 ANQGSEA. Variable domain in full (rest from reference TRBV29-1 and TRBJ2-5): SAVISQKPSRDICQRGTSLTIQCQVDSQVTMMFWYRQQPGQSLTLIATANQGSEATYESGFVIDKFPISRPNLTFSTLTVSNMSPEDSSIYLCSVAGTLNNGETQYFGPGTRLLVL.

The V call is TRBV20-1, the J call TRBJ1-5, with D tentatively TRBD1 (5 bases). Germline lookup yields CDR1 DFQATT and CDR2 SNEGSKA (reference sequence). The CDR3 length is 14 residues. V lost 6 bases and J 7 bases, leaving 19 bases between the germline ends. CDR3 in DNA: TGCAGTGCCGGAGACCGGGCTTGGGGCCAGCCCCAGCATTTT. It specifies CSAGDRAWGQPQHF.